The following is a TCR beta chain sequence with its context. The germline V gene encodes CDR1 SGHRS and CDR2 YFSETQ. The V gene lost 6 bases and the J gene lost 2 bases, with 15 bases spanning the gap. This CDR3 is built from 15 residues. For the second PCR, which ran for about 7 to 11 cycles, a sample-barcoded 5' primer and a J-beta primer mix were used. TCRdb reprocessed the 5' RACE reads with MiXCR, giving one entry per CDR3 protein. The table shows around 900,000 distinct CDR3 sequences, with around 54% occurring only once. This entry belongs to a study of blood T cells in healthy people across ages.

The rearrangement joins TRBV5-1 to TRBJ2-1; D might be TRBD1 or TRBD2, each matching 5 bases. Input material: blood. This TCR was recovered from a woman in her sixties or seventies in good health. The CDR3 nucleotides are TGCGCCAGCACCGTAGGGGAGAGGCCCTACAATGAGCAGTTCTTC. It encodes CASTVGERPYNEQFF.